The T cell receptor (beta chain) under discussion was sequenced for a study of T cell responses to AZD1222 COVID-19 vaccine. Study-wide findings and caveats: Donors skewed white British and female; clonal diversity was possibly underestimated. All repertoire sampling was performed exclusively after the peak T cell response. Regions left unmutated in variants are reportedly the target of nearly half of spike-specific TCRs. Spike-specific TCR breadth rose after two AZD1222 doses, and depth rose as well.

Points on this clone: The target antigen is unknown.

Here immunoSEQ multiplex PCR was the method, and the copy in TCRdb shows in-frame clones only, minus some. The repertoire has 140,000 to 150,000 clones, approximately 85% of them found once; the top ten carry about 5%. Material: peripheral blood, obtained 28 days after the second dose of the MenACWY control vaccine. The sequence came from an adult who received the MenACWY meningococcal vaccine as a control.

In nucleotides, the CDR3 is TGTGCCAGCAGCTTGTCAGGGTCGTACAATGAGCAGTTCTTC. It translates to CASSLSGSYNEQFF. V is TRBV5-5 and J is TRBJ2-1, with D possibly matching TRBD1 (5 bases). Germline lookup yields CDR1 SGHKS and CDR2 YYEKEE (reference sequence). This CDR3 is 14 amino acids long. V lost 1 base to trimming and J lost 4 bases, with 9 bases between them.